Each of the 14 T cell receptor beta chains below was sequenced from the same sample in a study of blood T cell repertoires in COVID-19. Profiling relied on immunoSEQ multiplex PCR, and the TCRdb table lists in-frame clones only, not all of them. This sample carries roughly 84,000 clones, about 82% of them seen once, and the ten largest clones take roughly 18%. Input material: peripheral blood. All receptors derive from a man older than 75 with active or convalescent COVID-19.

The CDR3 bases are TGTGCCAGCAGTTTACCCAAAGCGGAAACAGGGGACGAGCAGTACGTC. This codes for CASSLPKAETGDEQYV. V gene TRBV27 combines with J gene TRBJ2-7; 7 positions agree with TRBD1. Germline CDR1 and CDR2: MNHEY and SMNVEV (reference sequence). V lost 2 bases, J lost 5 bases, and 12 bases stayed unmatched. CDR3 length: 16 amino acids.

The chain recombines TRBV5-1 with TRBJ1-1, with 8 bases matching TRBD1. V lost 4 bases to trimming and J lost 3 bases; unmatched junction nucleotides: 8. Germline CDR1 is SGHRS and CDR2 is YFSETQ. The CDR3 runs to 15 residues. CDR3 protein: CASSQRTGRDTEAFF. CDR3 bases: TGCGCCAGCAGCCAGAGGACAGGGAGAGACACTGAAGCTTTCTTT.

The chain couples TRBV19 to TRBJ2-5; 12 positions agree with TRBD1. From germline, CDR1 is LNHDA and CDR2 SQIVND (reference sequence). The junction had 4 bases not matched to a gene; V was cut back by 4 bases and J by 4 bases. CDR3 length equals 15 residues. In DNA form, the CDR3 reads TGTGCCAGTAGTACTGGGACAGGGGGCACAGAGACCCAGTACTTC. Translating gives CASSTGTGGTETQYF.

The chain couples TRBV5-4 to TRBJ2-5; possibly TRBD2 for D (5 bases). Germline-derived CDR1 and CDR2 are SGHNT and YYREEE (reference sequence). The V end lost 10 bases, the J end lost 5 bases, and 18 bases lay between the germline ends. This CDR3 region has 13 residues. DNA of the CDR3: TGTGCCCTCTTCAACGGGGTAAACGAGACCCAGTACTTC. Protein sequence: CALFNGVNETQYF.

This CDR3 is CASSPRGGGPEETQYF. CDR3 DNA sequence: TGTGCCAGCAGCCCCAGAGGGGGGGGGCCAGAAGAGACCCAGTACTTC. The chain is built from TRBV9 and TRBJ2-5; D possibly corresponds to TRBD2 (7 bases). The CDR3 length is 16 residues. Germline loops: CDR1 SGDLS, CDR2 YYNGEE. Trimming removed 4 bases from V and 3 bases from J, with 19 bases in between.

This sequence joins TRBV7-3 and TRBJ2-1; 8 bases fit TRBD2. Trimming cost V 4 bases and J 8 bases; bases outside gene matches: 10. Germline CDR1 SGHTA, CDR2 FQGTGA. The CDR3 spans 15 residues. CDR3 protein: CASSSPSGSIDEQFF. The CDR3 nucleotides are TGTGCCAGCAGCTCCCCCAGCGGGAGTATCGATGAGCAGTTCTTC.

The chain combines TRBV28 with TRBJ1-2; unclear D gene. The V end was cut by 2 bases, the J end by 4 bases, with 11 bases between. Germline V gene sequence: CDR1 MDHEN, CDR2 SYDVKM. The CDR3 spans 14 residues. CDR3 sequence (DNA): TGTGCCAGCAGTTTACTCCAGATTGGCTATGGCTACACCTTC. Translation: CASSLLQIGYGYTF.

This clone was recorded a few times. The J gene is TRBJ2-3, the V gene TRBV3-1 (or the pseudogene TRBV3-2); 9 nucleotides line up with TRBD2. The CDR3 sequence is 14 residues long. Germline CDR1 is LGHDT and CDR2 is YNNKEL (reference sequence). V dropped 4 bases and J dropped 14; count of bases not matched to a gene: 13. CDR3 DNA: TGTGCCAGCAGCCCCGGGGGTAGCGGGAGATTCGGGTATTTT. This translates into CASSPGGSGRFGYF.

This chain uses TRBV5-1 with TRBJ2-1, with 7 bases identical to TRBD1. This CDR3 has 16 residues. Germline CDR1 reads SGHRS; CDR2 reads YFSETQ. J lost 5 bases, V lost 0 bases, and 8 bases had no gene match. Here the CDR3 reads CASSLGGVQGNNEQFF. CDR3 DNA sequence: TGCGCCAGCAGCTTGGGGGGAGTACAGGGGAACAATGAGCAGTTCTTC.

The chain carries TRBV18 and TRBJ2-2; 9 nucleotides align to TRBD1. Germline assignment: CDR1 KGHSH and CDR2 LQKENI. This CDR3 is 16 amino acids long. The trim removed 2 bases at V and 3 bases at J, leaving 4 bases unmatched. CDR3 in amino acids: CASSPAGTGYTGELFF. In nucleotides, the CDR3 is TGTGCCAGCTCACCAGCCGGGACAGGGTACACCGGGGAGCTGTTTTTT.

This clone was recorded only once. The chain combines TRBV5-1 with TRBJ2-1; TRBD2 matches at 11 bases. CDR3 length: 15 residues. With V trimmed by 3 bases and J by 7 bases, 6 bases remained unmatched. Germline CDR1 and CDR2: SGHRS and YFSETQ. This CDR3 reads CASSSLAGATNEQFF. DNA of the CDR3: TGCGCCAGCAGCTCACTAGCGGGAGCCACTAATGAGCAGTTCTTC.

CDR3 in amino acids: CASSMGRQGNTIYF. Here the CDR3 DNA reads TGTGCCAGTAGTATGGGGAGGCAGGGAAACACCATATATTTT. The chain couples TRBV19 to TRBJ1-3; unclear D gene. The germline V and J ends were trimmed by 3 bases and 4 bases, with 10 bases remaining between them. Germline CDR1 and CDR2: LNHDA and SQIVND (reference sequence). The CDR3 runs to 14 residues.

The J gene is TRBJ1-4, the V gene TRBV10-3, with D unclear. Germline V gives CDR1 ENHRY, CDR2 SYGVKD. The CDR3 contains 15 residues. Trimming left V 2 bases short and J 5 bases short, with 12 bases between. CDR3 amino acids: CAISEALTGNEKLFF. CDR3 nucleotides: TGTGCCATCAGTGAGGCTCTGACCGGGAATGAAAAACTGTTTTTT.

J is TRBJ1-1 and V is TRBV29-1; 10 bases are shared with TRBD1. The germline V gene encodes CDR1 SQVTM and CDR2 ANQGSEA. This CDR3 has 17 residues. After removal of 6 bases from V and 2 bases from J, the junction contained 15 bases not matched to a gene. The CDR3 bases are TGCAGCGTCGTCCCGGGACAGGGGAGGGGTTTTAACACTGAAGCTTTCTTT. Protein: CSVVPGQGRGFNTEAFF.